The clone carrying this TCR beta chain came up many times. What it binds is unknown. This record comes from a study of early T cells in non-severe SARS-CoV-2 infection. The wider study: Unpaired chains resulted from sequencing bulk RNA of unsorted whole blood. Study findings and constraints: Matching against VDJdb likely underestimated virus-specific expansions, favoring anti-spike CD8.

Individual cDNA molecules received unique molecular identifiers during library preparation. TCRdb used MiXCR to reprocess the 5' RACE reads, holding one entry per CDR3 protein. The table has tens of thousands of distinct CDR3 sequences, about 4.1% seen once. V gave up 5 bases and J gave up 2 bases, with 16 bases separating them. The CDR3 is 15 residues long. CDR1 is SGHTA and CDR2 is FQGNSA in the germline V gene. The source of this sequence is an adult who was a healthcare worker with PCR-confirmed SARS-CoV-2 infection or an uninfected control (not recorded which). The specimen was whole blood. The J gene is TRBJ2-7, the V gene TRBV7-2; the D gene is possibly TRBD1 (6 bases). CDR3 sequence reads: CASSPDPGTTYEQYF. The CDR3 DNA reads as TGTGCCAGCAGCCCAGACCCCGGGACAACCTACGAGCAGTACTTC.